This T cell receptor beta chain came from a study of vaccination and CD4 T cells after COVID-19 (dated by TCRdb to the early 2020s). Context from the whole study: Every convalescent patient had a positive nasal swab PCR test for SARS-CoV-2, with mild disease in under ten patients and severe disease in one. The convalescent cohort included six males and four females, with two Hispanic individuals, seven Caucasians, two Asians and one multiracial person. Participants got two doses of the Pfizer-BioNTech BNT162b2 vaccine (n=8) or two doses of the Moderna mRNA-1273 vaccine (n=2). Post-COVID blood samples from convalescent patients were collected a median of 101 days after diagnosis, with a range of 35 to 161 days. Post-vaccine blood samples were collected a median of around 70 days after the second vaccine dose, ranging from roughly 13 to 250 days. The cultures were stimulated with overlapping spike peptide pools from SARS-CoV-2 and from the common cold coronaviruses HCoV-NL63, HCoV-OC43 and HCoV-229E. As controls, cultures received a CEFX viral epitope pool (the positive control), an HIV-1 Nef peptide pool (the negative control), or no peptide at all. The spike-specific CD4+ TCR repertoire was compared before and after mRNA vaccination in over nine COVID-19 convalescent patients and 4 infection-naive healthy vaccine recipients. Overall results and qualifications from the work: Among convalescent patients, a median about 90% of the SARS-CoV-2-reactive clones seen after vaccination appeared only after vaccination, which suggests priming specific to the vaccine. Of the vaccine-specific clones found in convalescent patients, nearly all (304 of 307) were mono-reactive for SARS-CoV-2 spike instead of being cross-reactive with common cold coronaviruses. The median count of SARS-CoV-2-reactive clonotypes went up from about 23 after infection to approximately 40 after vaccination, although the change was not significant. The number of convalescent patients in the study was relatively small, and the study did not examine early timepoints following natural infection.

This clonotype was counted a few times. Its antigen is still unknown. There are no base qualities to consult, and no much larger clone falls within one base. The sample's treatment or condition label is to be understood as: approximately 10-day PBMC culture with coronavirus spike peptide pools or control peptides (ViraFEST assay). The study used the ViraFEST assay, which expanded antigen-specific T cells with peptide pools and then identified expanded clonotypes by TCR sequencing. The convalescent patients' positive SARS-CoV-2 PCR tests were from March to December 2020, which was before the Alpha, Beta and Delta variants emerged in the United States. Each well held around 2 million PBMCs cultured in IMDM containing around 5.1% human AB serum and 9 to 10 IU/ml IL-2, with 8.5 to 10 ug/ml peptide pools added. On days 3 and 7, half of the culture medium was replaced with fresh IL-2-containing medium. CD4+ T cells were isolated after roughly 10 days of culture through negative selection using the EasySep CD4+ T cell isolation kit. PBMCs were separated from whole blood using Ficoll-Paque Plus gradient centrifugation and then either used fresh or cryopreserved at -140C. Triplicate wells were generally used for each culture condition.

The library was prepared using PCR. DNA from cultured CD4+ T cells was subjected to TCR sequencing with the Oncomine TCR Beta short-read assay at the Johns Hopkins FTIC core. Genomic DNA was extracted from the cultured CD4+ T cells with the QIAamp micro DNA kit. Oncomine TCR Beta libraries from cultured CD4+ T cells were pooled with unique dual indexes and sequenced on an Illumina iSeq 100. The published analysis was carried out like this. Non-productive sequences were removed, and CDR3s that did not start with C, did not end with F or W, or were shorter than 7 amino acids were discarded. Antigen-specific clonotypes were identified with the MANAFEST web application by comparing peptide-stimulated wells with reference and other culture wells. To be called positive, a clone needed an FDR below 0.05, an odds ratio above 5, and a productive frequency above 0.1% in at least two of three replicate wells. A clonotype counted as cross-reactive if it showed significant expansion both in the SARS-CoV-2 spike wells and in at least one common cold coronavirus spike condition. CDR3 homology was assessed with Levenshtein distances (stringdist) and unrooted phylogenetic trees (ape) in R version 3.6.1. Starting from the raw public reads, TCRdb applied fastp trimming at Q25, assembled clones with MiXCR and retained in-frame beta chains. Identical CDR3 protein sequences are pooled into one entry, listed with their most common genes and DNA. For this entry, the V and J calls and clone size follow TCRdb and not the study's own pipeline. The sample table contains roughly 20,000 distinct CDR3 sequences; only one count was recorded for 43% of them. 7.2% of the sample is taken by the ten largest.

Trimming takes 0 bases from V and 0 bases from J, and the germline ends sit 12 bases apart. Inclusive of the bounding cysteine and phenylalanine, the CDR3 is 17 residues long. This entry keeps only the CDR3 DNA: 51 bases, framed from base 1. CDR1 and CDR2, per the germline V gene, are MNHEY and SVGAGI. This receptor chain uses TRBV6-5 and TRBJ1-5; tentative D gene TRBD1, with 5 bases matching. The input for sequencing was CD4+ T cells from blood, cultured in vitro, taken after SARS-CoV-2 vaccination. This sequence was found in a human donor who had recovered from COVID-19. The CDR3 protein is CASSYSRGKFSNQPQHF. The nucleotides are TGTGCCAGCAGTTACTCTAGGGGAAAATTTAGCAATCAGCCCCAGCATTTT.